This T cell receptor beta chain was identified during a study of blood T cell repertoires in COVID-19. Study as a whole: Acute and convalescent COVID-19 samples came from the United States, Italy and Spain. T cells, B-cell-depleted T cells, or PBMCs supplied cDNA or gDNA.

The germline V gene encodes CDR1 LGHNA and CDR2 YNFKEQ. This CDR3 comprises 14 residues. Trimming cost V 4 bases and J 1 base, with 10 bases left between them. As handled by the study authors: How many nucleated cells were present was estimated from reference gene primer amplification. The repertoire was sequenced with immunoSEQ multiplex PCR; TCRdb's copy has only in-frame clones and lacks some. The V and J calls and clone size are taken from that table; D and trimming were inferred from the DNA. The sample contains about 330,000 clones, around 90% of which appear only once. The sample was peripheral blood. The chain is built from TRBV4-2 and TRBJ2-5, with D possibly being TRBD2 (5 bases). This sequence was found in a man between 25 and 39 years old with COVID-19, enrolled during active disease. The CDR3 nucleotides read TGTGCCAGCAGCCCAAGCGGAACCCAAGAGACCCAGTACTTC. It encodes CASSPSGTQETQYF.